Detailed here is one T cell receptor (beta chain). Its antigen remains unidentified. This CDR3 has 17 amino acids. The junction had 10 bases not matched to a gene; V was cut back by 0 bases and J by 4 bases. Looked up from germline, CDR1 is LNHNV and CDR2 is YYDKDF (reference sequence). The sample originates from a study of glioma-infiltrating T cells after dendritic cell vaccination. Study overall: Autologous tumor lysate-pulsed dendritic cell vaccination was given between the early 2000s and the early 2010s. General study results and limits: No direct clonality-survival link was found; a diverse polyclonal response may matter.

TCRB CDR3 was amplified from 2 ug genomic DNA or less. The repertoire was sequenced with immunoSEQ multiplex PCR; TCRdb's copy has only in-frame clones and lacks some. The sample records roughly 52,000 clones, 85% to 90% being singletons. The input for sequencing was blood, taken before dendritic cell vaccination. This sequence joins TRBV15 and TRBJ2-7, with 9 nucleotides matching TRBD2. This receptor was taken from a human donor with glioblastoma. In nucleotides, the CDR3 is TGTGCCACCAGCAGAGATTCGAGCGGGAGGACCACATACGAGCAGTACTTC. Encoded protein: CATSRDSSGRTTYEQYF.